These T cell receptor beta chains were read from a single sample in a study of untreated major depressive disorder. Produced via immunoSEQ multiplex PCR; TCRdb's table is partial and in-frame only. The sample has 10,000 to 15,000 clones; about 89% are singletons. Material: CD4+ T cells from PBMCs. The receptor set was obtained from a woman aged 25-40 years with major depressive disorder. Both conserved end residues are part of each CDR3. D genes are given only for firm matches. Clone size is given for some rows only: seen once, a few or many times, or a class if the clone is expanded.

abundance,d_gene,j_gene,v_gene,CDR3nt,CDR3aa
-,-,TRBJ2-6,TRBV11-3,TGTGCCAGCAGCTTTGGTGGGGTTAGGGCCAACGTCCTGACTTTC,CASSFGGVRANVLTF
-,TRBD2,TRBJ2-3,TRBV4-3,TGCGCCAGCAGCCAAGATCCTACTAGCGGGAAGGTCCCCACCACGACAGATACGCAGTATTTT,CASSQDPTSGKVPTTTDTQYF
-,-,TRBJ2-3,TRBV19,TGTGCCAGTAGTATAAACACGCTCACAGATACGCAGTATTTT,CASSINTLTDTQYF
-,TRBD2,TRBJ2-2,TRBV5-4,TGTGCCAGCAGCCCGGGACTAGCGGGAAGGCGGGACACCGGGGAGCTGTTTTTT,CASSPGLAGRRDTGELFF
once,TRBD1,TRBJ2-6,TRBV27,TGTGCCAGCAGTTCCGTCGGACAGGCACTGACTTTC,CASSSVGQALTF
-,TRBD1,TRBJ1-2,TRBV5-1,TGCGCCAGCAGCTCGCCCGACAGGGAAGCTAACTATGGCTACACCTTC,CASSSPDREANYGYTF
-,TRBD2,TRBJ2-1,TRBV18,TGTGCCAGCTCACCCGGGACTAGCGGGAGTATTTATGAGCAGTTCTTC,CASSPGTSGSIYEQFF
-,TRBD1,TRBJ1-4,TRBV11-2,TGTGCCAGCAGCTTAGGGACAGGGGGCAAAGAAAAACTGTTTTTT,CASSLGTGGKEKLFF
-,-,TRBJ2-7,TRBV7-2,TGTGCCAGCAGCTTCTCCCTGGACTTCTACGAGCAGTACTTC,CASSFSLDFYEQYF
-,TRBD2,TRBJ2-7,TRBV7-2,TGTGCCAGCAGCCGTCCCCGCCAGGCTAGCGGAGCCTACGAGCAGTACTTC,CASSRPRQASGAYEQYF
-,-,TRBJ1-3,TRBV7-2,TGTGCCAGCAGCTATGGGGCCTCCTCTGGAAACACCATATATTTT,CASSYGASSGNTIYF
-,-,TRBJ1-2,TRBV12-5,TGTGCTAGTGGTTTATGGGGACTCGGGGCTAACTATGGCTACACCTTC,CASGLWGLGANYGYTF
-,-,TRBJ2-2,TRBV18,TGTGCCAGCTCACCCGGTCTGGCAGGAACATTTTCCGGGGAGCTGTTTTTT,CASSPGLAGTFSGELFF
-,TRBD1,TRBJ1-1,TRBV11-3,TGTGCCAGCAGCGAGACAGGGGGGAAGACTGAAGCTTTCTTT,CASSETGGKTEAFF
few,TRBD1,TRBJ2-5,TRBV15,TGTGCCACCAGCAGAGATCGCGGCAAGGGGGCGGAGACCCAGTACTTC,CATSRDRGKGAETQYF
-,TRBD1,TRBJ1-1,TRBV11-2,TGTGCCAGCAGCCCCCGACAGGGATTGACTGAAGCTTTCTTT,CASSPRQGLTEAFF
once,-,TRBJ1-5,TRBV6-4,TGTGCCAGCAGTCCCGAGTGGAGATCGGATCAGCCCCAGCATTTT,CASSPEWRSDQPQHF
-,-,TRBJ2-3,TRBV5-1,TGCGCCAGCAGCTTGGAAGGGCTAGCGTCCCTCACAGATACGCAGTATTTT,CASSLEGLASLTDTQYF
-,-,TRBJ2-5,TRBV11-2,TGTGCCAGCAGCTTAAACACCCGCGGAGACAAGGGGCTGGAGACCCAGTACTTC,CASSLNTRGDKGLETQYF
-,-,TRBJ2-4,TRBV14,TGTGCCAGCAGCCAAGTTGGCGGGAAAAACATTCAGTACTTC,CASSQVGGKNIQYF
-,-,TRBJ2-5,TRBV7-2,TGTGCCAGCAGCGGGACTCATCAAGAGACCCAGTACTTC,CASSGTHQETQYF
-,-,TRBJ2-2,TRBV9,TGTGCCAGCAGCGCCGTTCAGGCCACCGGGGAGCTGTTTTTT,CASSAVQATGELFF
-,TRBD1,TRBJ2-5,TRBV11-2,TGTGCCAGCAGCACGGACAGGGCGGGGACCCAGTACTTC,CASSTDRAGTQYF
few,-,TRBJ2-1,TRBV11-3,TGTGCCAGCAGCCCGTTCTCTTTAGCCTCCGCGCGGAGCTCCTACAATGAGCAGTTCTTC,CASSPFSLASARSSYNEQFF
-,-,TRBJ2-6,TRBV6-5,TGTGCCAGCAGACCCCAGGGGTCTGGGGCCAACGTCCTGACTTTC,CASRPQGSGANVLTF